What follows is one T cell receptor (beta chain) and its context. Antigen unknown. The PCR ran on 60 Vbeta and 13 Jbeta primers. Clones were read by immunoSEQ multiplex PCR, and TCRdb kept only the in-frame ones, dropping some. The sample lists around 120,000 clones, around 77% occurring once. This sample is part of a study of cytomegalovirus exposure and HLA in healthy donors. Per germline, CDR1 ENHRY and CDR2 SYGVKD. V shed 3 bases and J shed 2 bases, with 7 bases lying between them. This CDR3 has 13 residues. Study-wide results and limits: High sensitivity and specificity were reportedly achieved when the classifier diagnosed cytomegalovirus status.

The V call is TRBV10-3, the J call TRBJ1-2; tentative D call: TRBD1 (6 bases). This clonotype originated in a woman aged 50 to 60 in good health and CMV-seronegative. Source material: PBMCs. CDR3 amino acids: CAISDRGNYGYTF. For the CDR3, the DNA is TGTGCCATCAGTGACAGGGGAAACTATGGCTACACCTTC.